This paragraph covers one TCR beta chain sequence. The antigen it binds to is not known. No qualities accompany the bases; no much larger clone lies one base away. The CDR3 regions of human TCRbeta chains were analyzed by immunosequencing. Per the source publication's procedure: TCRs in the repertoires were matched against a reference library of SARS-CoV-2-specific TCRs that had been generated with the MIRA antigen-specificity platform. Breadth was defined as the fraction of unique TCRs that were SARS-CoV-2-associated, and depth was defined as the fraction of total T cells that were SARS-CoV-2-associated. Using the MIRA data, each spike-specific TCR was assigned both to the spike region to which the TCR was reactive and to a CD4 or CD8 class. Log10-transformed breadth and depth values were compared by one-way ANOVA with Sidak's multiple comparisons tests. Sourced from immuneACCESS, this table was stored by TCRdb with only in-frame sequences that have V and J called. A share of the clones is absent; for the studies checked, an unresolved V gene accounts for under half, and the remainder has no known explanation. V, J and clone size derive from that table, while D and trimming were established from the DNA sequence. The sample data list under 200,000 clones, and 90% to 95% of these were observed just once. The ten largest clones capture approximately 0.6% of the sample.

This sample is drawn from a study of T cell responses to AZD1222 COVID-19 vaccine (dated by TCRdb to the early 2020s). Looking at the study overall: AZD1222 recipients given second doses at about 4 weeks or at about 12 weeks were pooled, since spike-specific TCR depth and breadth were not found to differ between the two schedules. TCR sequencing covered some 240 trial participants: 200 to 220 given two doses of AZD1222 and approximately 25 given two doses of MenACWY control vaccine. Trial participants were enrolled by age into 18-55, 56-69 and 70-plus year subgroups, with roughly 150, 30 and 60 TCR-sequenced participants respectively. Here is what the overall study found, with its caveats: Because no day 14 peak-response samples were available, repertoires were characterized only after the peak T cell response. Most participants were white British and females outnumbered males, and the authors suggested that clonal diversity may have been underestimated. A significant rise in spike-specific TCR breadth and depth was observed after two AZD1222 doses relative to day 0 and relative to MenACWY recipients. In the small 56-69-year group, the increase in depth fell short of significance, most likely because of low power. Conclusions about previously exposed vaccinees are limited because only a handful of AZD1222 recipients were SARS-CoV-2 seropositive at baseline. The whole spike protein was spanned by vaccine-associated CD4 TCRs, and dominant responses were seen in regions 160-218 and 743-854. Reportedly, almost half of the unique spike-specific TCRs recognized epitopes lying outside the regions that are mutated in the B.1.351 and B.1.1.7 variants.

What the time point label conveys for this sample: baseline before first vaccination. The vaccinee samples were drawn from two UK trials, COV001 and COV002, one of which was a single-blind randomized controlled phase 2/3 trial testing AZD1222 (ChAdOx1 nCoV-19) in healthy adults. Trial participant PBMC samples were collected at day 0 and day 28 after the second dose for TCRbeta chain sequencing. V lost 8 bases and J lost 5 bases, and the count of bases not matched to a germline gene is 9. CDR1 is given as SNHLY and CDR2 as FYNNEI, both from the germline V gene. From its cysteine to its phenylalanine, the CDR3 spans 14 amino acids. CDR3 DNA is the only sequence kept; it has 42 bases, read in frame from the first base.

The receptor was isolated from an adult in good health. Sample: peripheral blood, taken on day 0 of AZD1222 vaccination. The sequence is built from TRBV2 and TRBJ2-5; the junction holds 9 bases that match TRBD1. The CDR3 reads CASSSQGAGETQYF. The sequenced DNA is TGTGCCAGCTCCTCACAGGGGGCAGGGGAGACCCAGTACTTC.